A selection of T cell receptor beta chains follows, all from one sample in a study of blood T cell repertoires in COVID-19. Sequencing was performed with immunoSEQ multiplex PCR; in TCRdb, only in-frame clones are kept and a portion is missing. Among 250,000 to 300,000 clones, more than 75% were seen once, and the ten largest hold about 2%. Input material: PBMCs or T cells enriched from blood (not recorded which). These receptors all stem from a woman aged 40 to 50 with acute COVID-19. The CDR3 runs from the conserved cysteine through the conserved F or W. The D gene is left open where the match is weak. Clone size is shown for a subset of rows, as once, few, many or a class of expanded clone.

v_gene: TRBV24-1; len: 16; j_gene: TRBJ2-1; abundance: .; d_gene: TRBD2; CDR3nt: TGTGCCACCAGTGGGGCTAGCGGGGGCCTCTACAATGAGCAGTTCTTC; CDR3aa: CATSGASGGLYNEQFF
v_gene: TRBV6-5; len: 15; j_gene: TRBJ2-1; abundance: .; d_gene: TRBD2; CDR3nt: TGTGCCAGCAGTTATAGCGGGAGTTCCTACAATGAGCAGTTCTTC; CDR3aa: CASSYSGSSYNEQFF
v_gene: TRBV12-3/TRBV12-4; len: 13; j_gene: TRBJ1-2; abundance: .; d_gene: TRBD1; CDR3nt: TGTGCCAGCAGTTTAGTGTTGCCGCAGGGGGCCACCTTC; CDR3aa: CASSLVLPQGATF
v_gene: TRBV11-2; len: 16; j_gene: TRBJ1-2; abundance: .; d_gene: .; CDR3nt: TGTGCCAGCAGCTCCCTGACCGGGACAAGGTGGTATGGCTACACCTTC; CDR3aa: CASSSLTGTRWYGYTF
v_gene: TRBV12-3/TRBV12-4; len: 12; j_gene: TRBJ1-1; abundance: once; d_gene: .; CDR3nt: TGTGCCAGCAGTTTCAGAAACACTGAAGCTTTCTTT; CDR3aa: CASSFRNTEAFF
v_gene: TRBV30; len: 14; j_gene: TRBJ2-3; abundance: once; d_gene: .; CDR3nt: TGTGCCCGAGGCGGACTTACTAGCACAGATACGCAGTATTTT; CDR3aa: CARGGLTSTDTQYF
v_gene: TRBV21-1; len: 17; j_gene: TRBJ1-1; abundance: .; d_gene: .; CDR3nt: TGTGCCAGCAGCAAAGAGGGGGCAGGGGGATTGGTCACTGAAGCTTTCTTT; CDR3aa: CASSKEGAGGLVTEAFF
v_gene: TRBV4-2; len: 14; j_gene: TRBJ1-5; abundance: .; d_gene: TRBD1; CDR3nt: TGTGCCAGCAGAACAGGGGGCCCGGAACAGCCCCAGCATTTT; CDR3aa: CASRTGGPEQPQHF
v_gene: TRBV12-3/TRBV12-4; len: 13; j_gene: TRBJ2-4; abundance: .; d_gene: .; CDR3nt: TGTGCCAGCAGTTTATCGGGGGTAAACATTCAGTACTTC; CDR3aa: CASSLSGVNIQYF
v_gene: TRBV14; len: 13; j_gene: TRBJ2-1; abundance: once; d_gene: .; CDR3nt: TGTGCCAGCAGCCAAGGGGCTTACAATGAGCAGTTCTTC; CDR3aa: CASSQGAYNEQFF
v_gene: TRBV5-1; len: 14; j_gene: TRBJ1-1; abundance: .; d_gene: .; CDR3nt: TGCGCCAGCAGCCCACAGGCGTTGAACACTGAAGCTTTCTTT; CDR3aa: CASSPQALNTEAFF
v_gene: TRBV19; len: 16; j_gene: TRBJ1-4; abundance: .; d_gene: .; CDR3nt: TGTGCCAGTAGTATAGGTGAACGCTCCAGAAATGAAAAACTGTTTTTT; CDR3aa: CASSIGERSRNEKLFF
v_gene: TRBV15; len: 15; j_gene: TRBJ1-2; abundance: once; d_gene: TRBD1; CDR3nt: TGTGCCACCAGCAGAGAGACAGGGGCAGGCTATGGCTACACCTTC; CDR3aa: CATSRETGAGYGYTF
v_gene: TRBV2; len: 15; j_gene: TRBJ1-5; abundance: .; d_gene: TRBD1; CDR3nt: TGTGCCAGCAGGGGAAGGGGGCTGTACAATCAGCCCCAGCATTTT; CDR3aa: CASRGRGLYNQPQHF
v_gene: TRBV5-1; len: 15; j_gene: TRBJ2-2; abundance: .; d_gene: TRBD1; CDR3nt: TGCGCCAGCAGCTTAGGACAGGGGGACACCGGGGAGCTGTTTTTT; CDR3aa: CASSLGQGDTGELFF
v_gene: TRBV7-9; len: 16; j_gene: TRBJ1-4; abundance: .; d_gene: .; CDR3nt: TGTGCCAGCATGCCCTTATTCGGGGCAACTAATGAAAAACTGTTTTTT; CDR3aa: CASMPLFGATNEKLFF
v_gene: TRBV9; len: 15; j_gene: TRBJ2-3; abundance: .; d_gene: .; CDR3nt: TGTGCCAGCAGCGTAGTGGCCGGGAGCACAGATACGCAGTATTTT; CDR3aa: CASSVVAGSTDTQYF
v_gene: TRBV11-2; len: 13; j_gene: TRBJ1-1; abundance: .; d_gene: .; CDR3nt: TGTGCCAGCAGCTCGTTTGGGCATCCTGAAGCTTTCTTT; CDR3aa: CASSSFGHPEAFF
v_gene: TRBV6-5; len: 14; j_gene: TRBJ2-7; abundance: .; d_gene: TRBD1; CDR3nt: TGTGCCAGCAGCCTGGACAGGGGGTCTTACGAGCAGTACTTC; CDR3aa: CASSLDRGSYEQYF
v_gene: TRBV11-2; len: 13; j_gene: TRBJ1-1; abundance: .; d_gene: .; CDR3nt: TGTGCCAGCAGCGCGGAGGGCGGCACTGAAGCTTTCTTT; CDR3aa: CASSAEGGTEAFF
v_gene: TRBV7-2; len: 16; j_gene: TRBJ2-5; abundance: .; d_gene: TRBD2; CDR3nt: TGTGCCAGCAGCTTAGGGTTAGCGGGGGGGATGCAGACCCAGTACTTC; CDR3aa: CASSLGLAGGMQTQYF
v_gene: TRBV19; len: 17; j_gene: TRBJ1-5; abundance: .; d_gene: TRBD1; CDR3nt: TGTGCCAGTAGTATAGATTTGGGGACAGGGCGTGGTCAGCCCCAGCATTTT; CDR3aa: CASSIDLGTGRGQPQHF
v_gene: TRBV5-4; len: 15; j_gene: TRBJ2-7; abundance: .; d_gene: TRBD1; CDR3nt: TGTGCCAGCAGCTTGGACAGGGGGAGCTCCTACGAGCAGTACTTC; CDR3aa: CASSLDRGSSYEQYF
v_gene: TRBV18; len: 14; j_gene: TRBJ2-5; abundance: .; d_gene: TRBD1; CDR3nt: TGTGCCAGCTCAGCCGGGACAGGTGGAGAGACCCAGTACTTC; CDR3aa: CASSAGTGGETQYF
v_gene: TRBV4-2; len: 15; j_gene: TRBJ2-1; abundance: .; d_gene: TRBD2; CDR3nt: TGTGCCAGCAGCGCCGGGACTAGCGCCTACAATGAGCAGTTCTTC; CDR3aa: CASSAGTSAYNEQFF
v_gene: TRBV4-3; len: 15; j_gene: TRBJ1-5; abundance: .; d_gene: .; CDR3nt: TGCGCCAGCAGCCGGGAGGTCCGGGGCAATCAGCCCCAGCATTTT; CDR3aa: CASSREVRGNQPQHF
v_gene: TRBV27; len: 15; j_gene: TRBJ2-7; abundance: .; d_gene: TRBD2; CDR3nt: TGTGCCAGCAGTTTAAGGCGGGGGAGCTCCTACGAGCAGTACTTC; CDR3aa: CASSLRRGSSYEQYF
v_gene: TRBV5-3; len: 15; j_gene: TRBJ2-7; abundance: .; d_gene: .; CDR3nt: TGTGCCAGAAGCGTTTTAATTGGACAGTCCTACGAGCAGTACTTC; CDR3aa: CARSVLIGQSYEQYF
v_gene: TRBV7-8; len: 16; j_gene: TRBJ2-1; abundance: .; d_gene: TRBD2; CDR3nt: TGTGCCAGCAGCTACCGACTAGCGGGAGGCTGGGATGAGCAGTTCTTC; CDR3aa: CASSYRLAGGWDEQFF
v_gene: TRBV9; len: 13; j_gene: TRBJ1-6; abundance: few; d_gene: .; CDR3nt: TGTGCCAGCAGCGTAGTGCCAGATTCACCCCTCCACTTT; CDR3aa: CASSVVPDSPLHF
v_gene: TRBV29-1; len: 11; j_gene: TRBJ2-5; abundance: .; d_gene: .; CDR3nt: TGCAGCGTACAGGGTGCAGAGACCCAGTACTTC; CDR3aa: CSVQGAETQYF
v_gene: TRBV24-1; len: 13; j_gene: TRBJ1-2; abundance: .; d_gene: .; CDR3nt: TGTGCCACCAGTGGTTGGGGGCGGAGTGGCTACACCTTC; CDR3aa: CATSGWGRSGYTF
v_gene: TRBV3-1/TRBV3-2; len: 14; j_gene: TRBJ2-5; abundance: .; d_gene: TRBD2; CDR3nt: TGTGCCAGCAGCCGCGGGAGCAGGGCGGAGACCCAGTACTTC; CDR3aa: CASSRGSRAETQYF
v_gene: TRBV28; len: 17; j_gene: TRBJ1-2; abundance: .; d_gene: .; CDR3nt: TGTGCCAGCAGTTTGAGTGTCCGGGGGGCGACTAACTATGGCTACACCTTC; CDR3aa: CASSLSVRGATNYGYTF
v_gene: TRBV21-1; len: 12; j_gene: TRBJ1-5; abundance: .; d_gene: .; CDR3nt: TGTGCCGGAGACTCGGGGGTGGGAGCCCAGCATTTT; CDR3aa: CAGDSGVGAQHF
v_gene: TRBV3-1/TRBV3-2; len: 14; j_gene: TRBJ2-1; abundance: .; d_gene: .; CDR3nt: TGTGCCAGCAGCCAAGTATTCTCCTACAATGAGCAGTTCTTC; CDR3aa: CASSQVFSYNEQFF
v_gene: TRBV1; len: 16; j_gene: TRBJ1-5; abundance: .; d_gene: .; CDR3nt: TGCACCAGCAGCCACAACAAACCTCTTAACAATCAGCCCCAGCATTTT; CDR3aa: CTSSHNKPLNNQPQHF
v_gene: TRBV27; len: 12; j_gene: TRBJ2-7; abundance: .; d_gene: .; CDR3nt: TGTGCCAGCACATCCCCCGCCGGCGAGCAGTACTTC; CDR3aa: CASTSPAGEQYF
v_gene: TRBV5-4; len: 16; j_gene: TRBJ2-7; abundance: .; d_gene: TRBD1; CDR3nt: TGTGCCAGCAGTACCGTGGGGGACAGGGTTTGGAACGAGCAGTACTTC; CDR3aa: CASSTVGDRVWNEQYF
v_gene: TRBV5-5; len: 16; j_gene: TRBJ1-4; abundance: .; d_gene: .; CDR3nt: TGTGCCAGCAGCTTGGGTAACAGTCAGTATAATGAAAAACTGTTTTTT; CDR3aa: CASSLGNSQYNEKLFF
v_gene: TRBV11-2; len: 13; j_gene: TRBJ2-5; abundance: .; d_gene: .; CDR3nt: TGTGCCAGCAGCCGAGATCTTCTGGAGACCCAGTACTTC; CDR3aa: CASSRDLLETQYF
v_gene: TRBV29-1; len: 15; j_gene: TRBJ2-1; abundance: .; d_gene: TRBD2; CDR3nt: TGCAGCGTTGAAGAGGGGGGGCTAGCGGGGTTAGAGCAGTTCTTC; CDR3aa: CSVEEGGLAGLEQFF
v_gene: TRBV28; len: 19; j_gene: TRBJ1-1; abundance: .; d_gene: .; CDR3nt: TGTGCCAGCAGTTCCCCCCTGGACAGCTCGTCCTACATGAACACTGAAGCTTTCTTT; CDR3aa: CASSSPLDSSSYMNTEAFF
v_gene: TRBV30; len: 12; j_gene: TRBJ1-2; abundance: .; d_gene: .; CDR3nt: TGTGCCTTCTCAGGGGTAAAAGGAGGCTACACCTTC; CDR3aa: CAFSGVKGGYTF
v_gene: TRBV27; len: 15; j_gene: TRBJ1-1; abundance: .; d_gene: TRBD1; CDR3nt: TGTGCCAGCAGACGAGGGGGCAGGATGAACACTGAAGCTTTCTTT; CDR3aa: CASRRGGRMNTEAFF
v_gene: TRBV24-1; len: 12; j_gene: TRBJ2-1; abundance: .; d_gene: .; CDR3nt: TGTGCCACCAGTGGGTCTAACAATGAGCAGTTCTTC; CDR3aa: CATSGSNNEQFF
v_gene: TRBV5-1; len: 13; j_gene: TRBJ2-5; abundance: .; d_gene: TRBD2; CDR3nt: TGCGCCAGCAGTGCTAGCGGGGGCGAGACCCAGTACTTC; CDR3aa: CASSASGGETQYF
v_gene: TRBV3-1/TRBV3-2; len: 15; j_gene: TRBJ1-4; abundance: .; d_gene: TRBD1; CDR3nt: TGTGCCAGCAGCCTCCGACAGGGGTCGAATGAAAAACTGTTTTTT; CDR3aa: CASSLRQGSNEKLFF
v_gene: TRBV28; len: 14; j_gene: TRBJ2-1; abundance: .; d_gene: .; CDR3nt: TGTGCCAGCAGTTTGGGGTGGGGGCCGGGAGAGCAGTTCTTC; CDR3aa: CASSLGWGPGEQFF
v_gene: TRBV18; len: 14; j_gene: TRBJ1-1; abundance: .; d_gene: .; CDR3nt: TGTGCCAGCTCACCGGGGGGACCGTCCACTGAAGCTTTCTTT; CDR3aa: CASSPGGPSTEAFF
v_gene: TRBV6-6; len: 15; j_gene: TRBJ1-5; abundance: .; d_gene: .; CDR3nt: TGTGCCAGCAGTTACTCCCCAGGGGGCAATCAGCCCCAGCATTTT; CDR3aa: CASSYSPGGNQPQHF
v_gene: TRBV2; len: 15; j_gene: TRBJ2-7; abundance: once; d_gene: TRBD1; CDR3nt: TGTGCCAGCATTCCGCCGGGACAGGGACGAGGAGAGCAGTACTTC; CDR3aa: CASIPPGQGRGEQYF
v_gene: TRBV7-9; len: 16; j_gene: TRBJ1-2; abundance: .; d_gene: TRBD1; CDR3nt: TGTGCCAGCAGCTCCCAAAAAGACAGGGGAGTAGGGGGCTACACCTTC; CDR3aa: CASSSQKDRGVGGYTF
v_gene: TRBV28; len: 13; j_gene: TRBJ1-2; abundance: .; d_gene: .; CDR3nt: TGTGCCAGCAGTTCTGGACACCTATATGGCTACACCTTC; CDR3aa: CASSSGHLYGYTF
v_gene: TRBV2; len: 13; j_gene: TRBJ2-5; abundance: .; d_gene: .; CDR3nt: TGTGCCAGCAGTACAGAAGCGGAGGGGACCCAGTACTTC; CDR3aa: CASSTEAEGTQYF